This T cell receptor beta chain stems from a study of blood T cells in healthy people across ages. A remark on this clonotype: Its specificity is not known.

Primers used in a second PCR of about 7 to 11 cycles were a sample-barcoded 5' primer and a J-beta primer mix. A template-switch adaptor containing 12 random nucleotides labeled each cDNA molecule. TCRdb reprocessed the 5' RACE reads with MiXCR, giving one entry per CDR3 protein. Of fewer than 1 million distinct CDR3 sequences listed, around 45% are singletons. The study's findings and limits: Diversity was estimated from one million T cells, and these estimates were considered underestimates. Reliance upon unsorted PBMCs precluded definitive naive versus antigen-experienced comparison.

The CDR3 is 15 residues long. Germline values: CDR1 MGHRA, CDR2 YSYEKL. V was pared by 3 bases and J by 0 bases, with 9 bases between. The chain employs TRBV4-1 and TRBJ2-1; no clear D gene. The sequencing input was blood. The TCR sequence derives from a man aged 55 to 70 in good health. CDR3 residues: CASSQDPPSYNEQFF. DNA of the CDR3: TGCGCCAGCAGCCAGGACCCTCCCTCCTACAATGAGCAGTTCTTC.